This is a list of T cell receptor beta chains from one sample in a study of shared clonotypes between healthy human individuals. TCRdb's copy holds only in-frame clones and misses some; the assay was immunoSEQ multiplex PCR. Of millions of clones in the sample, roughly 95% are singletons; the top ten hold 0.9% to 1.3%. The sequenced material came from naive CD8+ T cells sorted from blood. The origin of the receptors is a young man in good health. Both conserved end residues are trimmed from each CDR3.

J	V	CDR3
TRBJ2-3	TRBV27	ASSLLVTSGGTDTQY
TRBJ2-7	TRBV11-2	ASSSGTAYEQY
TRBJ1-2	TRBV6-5	ASSYGVGGSYGYT
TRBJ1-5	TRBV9	ASSPTPGADGQPQH
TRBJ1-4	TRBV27	ASSLTGSGEKLF
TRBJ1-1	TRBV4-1	ASRPQGNTEAF
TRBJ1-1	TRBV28	ASSPLNTEAF
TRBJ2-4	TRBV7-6	ASSPDSGNIQY
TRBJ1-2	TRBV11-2	ASSFTYDGRPVGYT
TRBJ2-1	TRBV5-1	ASSATGRLAGGNNEQF
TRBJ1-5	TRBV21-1	ASSKARRGPATDQPQH
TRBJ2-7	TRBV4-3	ASSQEGEGPNAYEQY
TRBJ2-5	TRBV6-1	ASSEGQAIQETQY
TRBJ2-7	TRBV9	ASSPESSWEQY
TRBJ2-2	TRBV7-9	ASSRQGGNTGELF
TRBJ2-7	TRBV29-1	SVDDESYEQY
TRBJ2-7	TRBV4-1	ASSEAGLAGTYEQY
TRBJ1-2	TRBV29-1	SVEDPEEVFYGYT
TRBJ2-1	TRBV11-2	ASSMGLAVPPF
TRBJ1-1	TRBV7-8	ASSLSGGNTEAF
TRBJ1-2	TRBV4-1	ASSPTQGGNGYT
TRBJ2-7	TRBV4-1	ASSQDRGGYEQY
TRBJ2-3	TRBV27	ASSLSAGAVDTQY
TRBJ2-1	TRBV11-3	ASSFPGSDEQF
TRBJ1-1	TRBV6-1	ASSEDWGTPVAF
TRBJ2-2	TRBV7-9	ASSPRTGDNTGELF
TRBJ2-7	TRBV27	ASSFPPIGPYHEQY
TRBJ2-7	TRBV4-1	ASSQVGESSYEQY
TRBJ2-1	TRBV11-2	ASTNRLAGEQF
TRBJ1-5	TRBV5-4	ASSTGTGDQPQH
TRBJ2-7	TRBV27	ASSFGTVYGEQY
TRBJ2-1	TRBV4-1	ASSQDRPGYNEQF
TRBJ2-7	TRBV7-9	ASSLLQGDEQY